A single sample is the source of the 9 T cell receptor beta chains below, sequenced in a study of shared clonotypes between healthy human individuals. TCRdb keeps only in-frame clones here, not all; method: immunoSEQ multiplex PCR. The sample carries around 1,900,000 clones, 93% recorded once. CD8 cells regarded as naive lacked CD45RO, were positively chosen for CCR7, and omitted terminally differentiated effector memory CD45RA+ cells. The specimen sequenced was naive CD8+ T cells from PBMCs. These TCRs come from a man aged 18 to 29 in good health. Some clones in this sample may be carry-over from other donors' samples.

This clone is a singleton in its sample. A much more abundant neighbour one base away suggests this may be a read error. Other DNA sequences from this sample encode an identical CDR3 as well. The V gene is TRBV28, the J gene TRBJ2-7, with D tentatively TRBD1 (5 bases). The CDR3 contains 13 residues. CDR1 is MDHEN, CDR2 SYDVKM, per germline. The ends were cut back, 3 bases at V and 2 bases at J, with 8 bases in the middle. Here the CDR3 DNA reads TGTGCCAGCAGTTTGAGACAGACCTACGAGCAGTACTTC. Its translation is CASSLRQTYEQYF.

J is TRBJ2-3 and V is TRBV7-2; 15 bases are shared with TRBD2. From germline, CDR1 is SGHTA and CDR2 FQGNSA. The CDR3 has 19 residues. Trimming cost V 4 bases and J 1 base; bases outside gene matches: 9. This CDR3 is CASSSSVRTSGRGTDTQYF. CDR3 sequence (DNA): TGTGCCAGCAGCTCCTCTGTGAGGACTAGCGGGAGGGGCACAGATACGCAGTATTTT.

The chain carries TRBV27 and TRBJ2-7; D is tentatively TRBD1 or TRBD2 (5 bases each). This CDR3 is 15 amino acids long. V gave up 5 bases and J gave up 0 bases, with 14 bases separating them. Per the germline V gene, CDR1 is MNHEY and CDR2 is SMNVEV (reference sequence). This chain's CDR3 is CASSPGRLYSYEQYF. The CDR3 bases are TGTGCCAGCAGTCCGGGACGTCTGTACTCCTACGAGCAGTACTTC.

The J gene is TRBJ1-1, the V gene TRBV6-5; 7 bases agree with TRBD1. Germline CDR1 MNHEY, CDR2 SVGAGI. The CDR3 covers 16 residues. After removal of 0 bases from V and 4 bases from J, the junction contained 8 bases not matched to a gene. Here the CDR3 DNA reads TGTGCCAGCAGTTACTCGATGCAGGGGGGCGGCACTGAAGCTTTCTTT. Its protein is CASSYSMQGGGTEAFF.

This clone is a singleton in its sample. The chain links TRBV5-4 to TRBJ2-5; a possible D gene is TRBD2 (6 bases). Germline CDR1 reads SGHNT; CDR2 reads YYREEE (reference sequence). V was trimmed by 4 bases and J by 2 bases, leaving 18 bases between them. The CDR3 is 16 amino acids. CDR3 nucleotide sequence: TGTGCCAGCAGCCTCGAAGGCGGGACCCTGCAAGAGACCCAGTACTTC. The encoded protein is CASSLEGGTLQETQYF. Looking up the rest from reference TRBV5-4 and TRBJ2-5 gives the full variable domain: ETGVTQSPTHLIKTRGQQVTLRCSSQSGHNTVSWYQQALGQGPQFIFQYYREEENGRGNFPPRFSGLQFPNYSSELNVNALELDDSALYLCASSLEGGTLQETQYFGPGTRLLVL.

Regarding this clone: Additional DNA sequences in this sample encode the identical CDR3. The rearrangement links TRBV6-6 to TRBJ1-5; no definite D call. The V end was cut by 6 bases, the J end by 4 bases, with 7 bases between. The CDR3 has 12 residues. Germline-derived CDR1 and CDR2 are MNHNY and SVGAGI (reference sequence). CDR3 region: CASSPFNQPQHF. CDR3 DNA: TGTGCCAGCAGCCCCTTTAATCAGCCCCAGCATTTT.

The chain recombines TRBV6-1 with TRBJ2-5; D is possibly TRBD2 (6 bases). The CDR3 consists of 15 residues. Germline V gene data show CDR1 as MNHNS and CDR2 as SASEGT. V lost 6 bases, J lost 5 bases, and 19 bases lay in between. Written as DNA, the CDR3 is TGTGCCAGCAGACAAACACGGGGGTCGGGGGAGACCCAGTACTTC. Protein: CASRQTRGSGETQYF.

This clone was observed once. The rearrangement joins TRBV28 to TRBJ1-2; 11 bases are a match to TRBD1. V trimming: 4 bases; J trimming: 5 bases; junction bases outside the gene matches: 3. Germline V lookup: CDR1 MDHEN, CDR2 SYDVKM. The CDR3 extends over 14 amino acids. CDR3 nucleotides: TGTGCCAGCAGTTCCGGGACAGGGGGATATGGCTACACCTTC. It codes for CASSSGTGGYGYTF.

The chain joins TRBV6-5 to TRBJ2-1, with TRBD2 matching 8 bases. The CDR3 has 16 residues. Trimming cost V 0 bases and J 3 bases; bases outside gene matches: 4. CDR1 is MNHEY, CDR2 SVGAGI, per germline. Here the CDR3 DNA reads TGTGCCAGCAGTTACTCCCGACTAGCGCTCTACAATGAGCAGTTCTTC. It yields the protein CASSYSRLALYNEQFF.